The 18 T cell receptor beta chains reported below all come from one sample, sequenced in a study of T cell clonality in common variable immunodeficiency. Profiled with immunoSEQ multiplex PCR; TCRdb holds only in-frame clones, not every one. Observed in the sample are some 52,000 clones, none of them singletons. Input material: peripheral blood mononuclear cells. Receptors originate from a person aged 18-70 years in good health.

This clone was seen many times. CDR3 protein: CASSIIEGIEKLFF. CDR3 bases read: TGTGCCAGTAGTATTATTGAGGGGATAGAAAAA. The chain links TRBV19 to TRBJ1-4, with a tentative D call TRBD1 (5 bases). The observed sequence ends 3 residues before the CDR3 terminus, with the missing tail filled in from the germline J gene. The CDR3 is 14 residues long. Germline assignment: CDR1 LNHDA and CDR2 SQIVND (reference sequence). Trimming shortened V by 3 bases and J by 8 bases, and 13 bases separated the two germline ends.

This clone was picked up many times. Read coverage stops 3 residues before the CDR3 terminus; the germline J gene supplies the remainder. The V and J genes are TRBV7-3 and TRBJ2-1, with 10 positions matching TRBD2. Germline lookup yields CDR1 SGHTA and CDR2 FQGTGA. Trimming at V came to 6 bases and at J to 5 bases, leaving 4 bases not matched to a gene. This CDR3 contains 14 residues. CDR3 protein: CASRASGSHNEQFF. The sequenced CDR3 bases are TGTGCCAGCAGGGCTAGCGGGAGCCACAATGAG.

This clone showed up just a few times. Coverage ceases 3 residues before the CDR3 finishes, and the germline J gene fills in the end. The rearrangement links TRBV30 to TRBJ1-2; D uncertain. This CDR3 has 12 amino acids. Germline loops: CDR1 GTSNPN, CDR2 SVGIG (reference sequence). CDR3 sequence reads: CAWTVSSDGYTF. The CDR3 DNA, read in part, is TGTGCCTGGACTGTTAGCAGTGACGGC.

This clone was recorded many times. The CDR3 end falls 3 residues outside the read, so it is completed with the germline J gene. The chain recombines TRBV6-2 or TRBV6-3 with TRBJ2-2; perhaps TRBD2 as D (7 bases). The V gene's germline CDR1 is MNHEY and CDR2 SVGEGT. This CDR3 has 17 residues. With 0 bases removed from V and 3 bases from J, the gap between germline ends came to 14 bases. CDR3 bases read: TGTGCCAGCAGTTACTCAAGGGGGGGGACTGACACCGGGGAG. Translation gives CASSYSRGGTDTGE. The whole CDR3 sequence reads CASSYSRGGTDTGELFF.

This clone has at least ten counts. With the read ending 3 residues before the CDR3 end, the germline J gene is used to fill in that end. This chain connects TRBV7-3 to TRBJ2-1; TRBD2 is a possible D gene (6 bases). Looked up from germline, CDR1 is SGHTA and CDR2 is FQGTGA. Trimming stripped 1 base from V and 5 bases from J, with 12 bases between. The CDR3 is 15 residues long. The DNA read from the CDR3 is TGTGCCAGCAGCTTAATGGGCGGGGTCAACAATGAG. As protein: CASSLMGGVNNE. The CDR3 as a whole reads CASSLMGGVNNEQFF.

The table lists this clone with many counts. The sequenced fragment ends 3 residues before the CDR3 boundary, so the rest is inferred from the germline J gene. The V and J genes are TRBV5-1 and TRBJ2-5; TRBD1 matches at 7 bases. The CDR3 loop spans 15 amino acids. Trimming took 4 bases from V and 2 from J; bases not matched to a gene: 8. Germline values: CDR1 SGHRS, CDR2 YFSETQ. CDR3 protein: CASSVGTVVQETQYF. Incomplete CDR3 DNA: TGCGCCAGCAGCGTCGGGACAGTAGTTCAAGAGACC.

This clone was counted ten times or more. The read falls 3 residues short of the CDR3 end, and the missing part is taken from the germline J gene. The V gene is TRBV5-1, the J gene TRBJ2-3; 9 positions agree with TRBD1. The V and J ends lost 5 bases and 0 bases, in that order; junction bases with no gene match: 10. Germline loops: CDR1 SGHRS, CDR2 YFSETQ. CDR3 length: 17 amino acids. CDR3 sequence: CASRAAPGQGSTDTQYF. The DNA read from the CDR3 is TGCGCCAGCAGGGCTGCCCCGGGACAGGGAAGCACAGATACG.

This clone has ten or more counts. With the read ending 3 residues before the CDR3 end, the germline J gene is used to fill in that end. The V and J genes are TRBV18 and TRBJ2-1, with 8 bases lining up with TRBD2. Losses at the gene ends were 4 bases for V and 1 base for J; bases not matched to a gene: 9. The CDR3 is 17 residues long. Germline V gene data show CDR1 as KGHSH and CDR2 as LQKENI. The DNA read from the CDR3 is TGTGCCAGCTCACGGTCGAGCGGGAGTGGTTCCTACAATGAG. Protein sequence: CASSRSSGSGSYNE. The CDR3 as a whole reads CASSRSSGSGSYNEQFF.

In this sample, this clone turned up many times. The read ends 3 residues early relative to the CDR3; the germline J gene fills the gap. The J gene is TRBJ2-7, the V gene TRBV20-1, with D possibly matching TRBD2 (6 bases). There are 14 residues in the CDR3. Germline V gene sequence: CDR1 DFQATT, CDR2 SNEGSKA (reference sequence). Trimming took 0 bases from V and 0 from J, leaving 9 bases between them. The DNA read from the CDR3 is TGCAGTGCTAGAGATCTGCGGGACTCCTACGAG. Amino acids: CSARDLRDSYE. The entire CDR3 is CSARDLRDSYEQYF.

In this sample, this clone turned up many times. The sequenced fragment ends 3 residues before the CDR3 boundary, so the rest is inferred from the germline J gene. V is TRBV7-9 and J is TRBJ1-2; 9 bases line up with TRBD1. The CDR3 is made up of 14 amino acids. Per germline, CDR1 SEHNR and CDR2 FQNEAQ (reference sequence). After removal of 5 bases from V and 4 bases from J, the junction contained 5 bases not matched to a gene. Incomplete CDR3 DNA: TGTGCCAGCAGCGGGCGGACAGGGGCCTATGGC. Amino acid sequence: CASSGRTGAYG. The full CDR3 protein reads CASSGRTGAYGYTF.

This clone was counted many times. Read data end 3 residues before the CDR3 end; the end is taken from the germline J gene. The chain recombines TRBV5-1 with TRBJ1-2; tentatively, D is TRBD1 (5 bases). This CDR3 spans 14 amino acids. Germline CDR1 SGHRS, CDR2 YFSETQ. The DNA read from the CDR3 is TGCGCCAGCACCGATAGGGATGAGGGGCGCGGC. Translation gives CASTDRDEGRG. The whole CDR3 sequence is CASTDRDEGRGYTF.

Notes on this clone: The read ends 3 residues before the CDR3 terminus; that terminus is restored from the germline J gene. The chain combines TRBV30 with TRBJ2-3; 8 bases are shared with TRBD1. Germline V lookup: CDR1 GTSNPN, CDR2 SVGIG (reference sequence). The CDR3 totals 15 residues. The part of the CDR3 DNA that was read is TGTGCCTGGAGGAACAAACAGGGGGGCAATCAGCCG. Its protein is CAWRNKQGGNQP. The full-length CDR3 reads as CAWRNKQGGNQPQYF. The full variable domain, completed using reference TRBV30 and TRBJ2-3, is SQTIHQWPATLVQPVGSPLSLECTVEGTSNPNLYWYRQAAGRGLQLLFYSVGIGQISSEVPQNLSASRPQDRQFILSSKKLLLSDSGFYLCAWRNKQGGNQPQYFGPGTRLTVL.

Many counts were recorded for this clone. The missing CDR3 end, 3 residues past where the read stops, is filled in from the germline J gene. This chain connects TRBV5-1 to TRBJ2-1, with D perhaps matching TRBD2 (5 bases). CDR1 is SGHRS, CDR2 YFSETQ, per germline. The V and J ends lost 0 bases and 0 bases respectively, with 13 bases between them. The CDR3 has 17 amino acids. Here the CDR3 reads CASSLAAGGYSYNEQFF. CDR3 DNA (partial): TGCGCCAGCAGCTTGGCCGCTGGCGGGTACTCCTACAATGAG. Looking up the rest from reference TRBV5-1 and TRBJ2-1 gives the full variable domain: KAGVTQTPRYLIKTRGQQVTLSCSPISGHRSVSWYQQTPGQGLQFLFEYFSETQRNKGNFPGRFSGRQFSNSRSEMNVSTLELGDSALYLCASSLAAGGYSYNEQFFGPGTRLTVL.

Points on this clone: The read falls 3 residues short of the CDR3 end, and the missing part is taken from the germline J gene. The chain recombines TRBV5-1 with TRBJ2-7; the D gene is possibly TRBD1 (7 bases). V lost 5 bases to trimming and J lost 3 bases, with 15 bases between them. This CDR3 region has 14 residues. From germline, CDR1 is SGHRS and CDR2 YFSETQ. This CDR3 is CASSSGDSFYEQYF. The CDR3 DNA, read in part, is TGCGCCAGCAGTTCGGGGGACAGTTTCTACGAG.

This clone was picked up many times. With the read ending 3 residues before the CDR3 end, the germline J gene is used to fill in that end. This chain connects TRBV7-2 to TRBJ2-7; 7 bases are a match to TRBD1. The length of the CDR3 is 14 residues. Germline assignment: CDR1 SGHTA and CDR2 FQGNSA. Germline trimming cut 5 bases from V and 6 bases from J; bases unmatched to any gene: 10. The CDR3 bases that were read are TGTGCCAGCAGCAGATCCGGGACAGATGGCGAG. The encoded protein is CASSRSGTDGE. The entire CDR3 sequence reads CASSRSGTDGEQYF.

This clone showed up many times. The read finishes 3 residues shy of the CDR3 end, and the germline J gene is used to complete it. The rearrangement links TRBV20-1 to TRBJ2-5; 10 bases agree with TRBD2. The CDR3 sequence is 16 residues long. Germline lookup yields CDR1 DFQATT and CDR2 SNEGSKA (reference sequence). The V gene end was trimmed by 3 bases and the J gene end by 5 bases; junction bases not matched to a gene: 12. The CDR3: CSASALAGRNWETQYF. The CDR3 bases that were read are TGCAGTGCTAGCGCACTAGCGGGGAGGAATTGGGAGACC.

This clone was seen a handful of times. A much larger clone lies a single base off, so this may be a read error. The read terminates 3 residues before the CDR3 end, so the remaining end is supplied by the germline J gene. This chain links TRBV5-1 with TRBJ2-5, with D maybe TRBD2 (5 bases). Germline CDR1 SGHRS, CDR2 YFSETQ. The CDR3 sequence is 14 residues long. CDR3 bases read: TGCGCCAGCAGTCTAGCATCTCGGGGAGATACC. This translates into CASSLASRGDT. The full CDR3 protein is CASSLASRGDTQYF.

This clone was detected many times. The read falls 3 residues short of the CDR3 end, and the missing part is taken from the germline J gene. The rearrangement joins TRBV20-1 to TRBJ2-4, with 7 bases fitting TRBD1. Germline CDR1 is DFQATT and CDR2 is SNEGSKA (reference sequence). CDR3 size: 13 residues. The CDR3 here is CSARGQPGETQYF. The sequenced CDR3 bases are TGCAGTGCTAGGGGACAGCCTGGGGAGACT.